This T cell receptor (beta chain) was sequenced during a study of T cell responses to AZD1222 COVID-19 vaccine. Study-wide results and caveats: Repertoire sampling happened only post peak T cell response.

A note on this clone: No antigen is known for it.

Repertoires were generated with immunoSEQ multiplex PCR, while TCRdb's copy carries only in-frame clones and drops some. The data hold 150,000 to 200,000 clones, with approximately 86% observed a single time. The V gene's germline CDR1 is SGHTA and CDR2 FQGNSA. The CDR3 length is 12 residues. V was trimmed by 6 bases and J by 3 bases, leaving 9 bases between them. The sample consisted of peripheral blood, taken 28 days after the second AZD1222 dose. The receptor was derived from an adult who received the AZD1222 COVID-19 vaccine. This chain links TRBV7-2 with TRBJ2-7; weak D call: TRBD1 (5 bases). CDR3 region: CASSDSHYEQYF. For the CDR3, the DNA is TGTGCCAGCAGTGACAGTCACTACGAGCAGTACTTC. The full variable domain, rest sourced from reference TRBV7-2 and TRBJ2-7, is GAGVSQSPSNKVTEKGKDVELRCDPISGHTALYWYRQSLGQGLEFLIYFQGNSAPDKSGLPSDRFSAERTGGSVSTLTIQRTQQEDSAVYLCASSDSHYEQYFGPGTRLTVT.